This T cell receptor beta chain emerged from a study of cytomegalovirus exposure and HLA in healthy donors. Study information: About 80 million unique TCRs from HLA-typed donors made up an early data release.

V was clipped by 1 base and J by 8 bases; unmatched bases: 8. The CDR3 totals 15 residues. The germline V gene has CDR1 SGHTA and CDR2 FQGNSA. The primer mix had 60 Vbeta and 13 Jbeta primers. The data were produced by immunoSEQ multiplex PCR, yet TCRdb's version contains in-frame clones alone and is incomplete. The table lists around 160,000 clones, about three quarters of them singletons. The study, taken as a whole, reports: What was likely a sequencing artifact was a cluster of highly shared sequence variants. Later analysis showed TCR association rates varying by HLA locus, highest for DRB1 and lowest for HLA-C.

In regard to this clone: The antigen remains unidentified.

This sequence originates from a woman in her 40s in good health and CMV-seropositive. The genes are TRBV7-2 and TRBJ2-5; 9 bases line up with TRBD2. Sequences were obtained from PBMCs. In nucleotides, the CDR3 is TGTGCCAGCAGCTTAGGGACTAGCGTACCGGGTACCCAGTACTTC. Amino acid sequence: CASSLGTSVPGTQYF.